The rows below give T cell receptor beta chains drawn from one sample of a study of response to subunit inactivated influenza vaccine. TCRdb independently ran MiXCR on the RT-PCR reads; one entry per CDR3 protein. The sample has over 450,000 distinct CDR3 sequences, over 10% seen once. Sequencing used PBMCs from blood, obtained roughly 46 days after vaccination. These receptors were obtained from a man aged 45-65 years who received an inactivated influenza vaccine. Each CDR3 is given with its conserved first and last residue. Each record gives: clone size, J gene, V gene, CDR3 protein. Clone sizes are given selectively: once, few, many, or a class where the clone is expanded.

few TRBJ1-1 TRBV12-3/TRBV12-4 CASRKILNTEAFF
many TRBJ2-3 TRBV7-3 CASSPREGTQYF
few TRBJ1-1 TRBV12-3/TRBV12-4 CASTLRHPATEAFF
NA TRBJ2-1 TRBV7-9 CASSLALTGGNEQFF
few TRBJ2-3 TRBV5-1 CASSLGGRDADTQYF
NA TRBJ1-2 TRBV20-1 CSAYESSGYTF
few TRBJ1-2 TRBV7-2 CASSSRVANYGYTF
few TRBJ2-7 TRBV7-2 CASSPASGSGRVEQYF
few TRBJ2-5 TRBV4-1 CASSQPQGTSAETQYF
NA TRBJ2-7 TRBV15 CATSRPGDHSNEQYF
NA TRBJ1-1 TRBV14 CASSHLGTEAFF
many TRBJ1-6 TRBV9 CASSTRQGGSPLHF
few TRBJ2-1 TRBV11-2 CASSLVLAREVEQFF
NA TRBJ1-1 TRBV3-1 CASSQKVGIKAFF
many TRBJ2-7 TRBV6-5 CASKEGLGEQYF
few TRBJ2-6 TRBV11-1 CASSLYGGQGSGANVLTF
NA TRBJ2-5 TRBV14 CASSPYGEETQYF
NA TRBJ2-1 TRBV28 CASSFVQNNEQFF
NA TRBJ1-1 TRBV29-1 CSVVRGGVNTEAFF
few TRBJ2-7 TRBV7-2 CASSSPMRYEQYF
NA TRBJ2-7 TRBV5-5 CASSLGQFLYYEQYF
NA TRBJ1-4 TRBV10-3 CAISQQGAGNEKLFF
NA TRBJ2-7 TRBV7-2 CASSRNGPTYEQYF
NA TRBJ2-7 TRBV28 CASSLTGTGAGEQYF
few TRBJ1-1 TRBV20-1 CSASGSSGEAFF
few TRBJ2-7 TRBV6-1 CASGSQGRGLEQYF
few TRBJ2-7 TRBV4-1 CASSQGGFHEQYF
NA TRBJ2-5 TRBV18 CASSPGRGAQETQYF
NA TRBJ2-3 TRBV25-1 CASSEDMGADTQYF